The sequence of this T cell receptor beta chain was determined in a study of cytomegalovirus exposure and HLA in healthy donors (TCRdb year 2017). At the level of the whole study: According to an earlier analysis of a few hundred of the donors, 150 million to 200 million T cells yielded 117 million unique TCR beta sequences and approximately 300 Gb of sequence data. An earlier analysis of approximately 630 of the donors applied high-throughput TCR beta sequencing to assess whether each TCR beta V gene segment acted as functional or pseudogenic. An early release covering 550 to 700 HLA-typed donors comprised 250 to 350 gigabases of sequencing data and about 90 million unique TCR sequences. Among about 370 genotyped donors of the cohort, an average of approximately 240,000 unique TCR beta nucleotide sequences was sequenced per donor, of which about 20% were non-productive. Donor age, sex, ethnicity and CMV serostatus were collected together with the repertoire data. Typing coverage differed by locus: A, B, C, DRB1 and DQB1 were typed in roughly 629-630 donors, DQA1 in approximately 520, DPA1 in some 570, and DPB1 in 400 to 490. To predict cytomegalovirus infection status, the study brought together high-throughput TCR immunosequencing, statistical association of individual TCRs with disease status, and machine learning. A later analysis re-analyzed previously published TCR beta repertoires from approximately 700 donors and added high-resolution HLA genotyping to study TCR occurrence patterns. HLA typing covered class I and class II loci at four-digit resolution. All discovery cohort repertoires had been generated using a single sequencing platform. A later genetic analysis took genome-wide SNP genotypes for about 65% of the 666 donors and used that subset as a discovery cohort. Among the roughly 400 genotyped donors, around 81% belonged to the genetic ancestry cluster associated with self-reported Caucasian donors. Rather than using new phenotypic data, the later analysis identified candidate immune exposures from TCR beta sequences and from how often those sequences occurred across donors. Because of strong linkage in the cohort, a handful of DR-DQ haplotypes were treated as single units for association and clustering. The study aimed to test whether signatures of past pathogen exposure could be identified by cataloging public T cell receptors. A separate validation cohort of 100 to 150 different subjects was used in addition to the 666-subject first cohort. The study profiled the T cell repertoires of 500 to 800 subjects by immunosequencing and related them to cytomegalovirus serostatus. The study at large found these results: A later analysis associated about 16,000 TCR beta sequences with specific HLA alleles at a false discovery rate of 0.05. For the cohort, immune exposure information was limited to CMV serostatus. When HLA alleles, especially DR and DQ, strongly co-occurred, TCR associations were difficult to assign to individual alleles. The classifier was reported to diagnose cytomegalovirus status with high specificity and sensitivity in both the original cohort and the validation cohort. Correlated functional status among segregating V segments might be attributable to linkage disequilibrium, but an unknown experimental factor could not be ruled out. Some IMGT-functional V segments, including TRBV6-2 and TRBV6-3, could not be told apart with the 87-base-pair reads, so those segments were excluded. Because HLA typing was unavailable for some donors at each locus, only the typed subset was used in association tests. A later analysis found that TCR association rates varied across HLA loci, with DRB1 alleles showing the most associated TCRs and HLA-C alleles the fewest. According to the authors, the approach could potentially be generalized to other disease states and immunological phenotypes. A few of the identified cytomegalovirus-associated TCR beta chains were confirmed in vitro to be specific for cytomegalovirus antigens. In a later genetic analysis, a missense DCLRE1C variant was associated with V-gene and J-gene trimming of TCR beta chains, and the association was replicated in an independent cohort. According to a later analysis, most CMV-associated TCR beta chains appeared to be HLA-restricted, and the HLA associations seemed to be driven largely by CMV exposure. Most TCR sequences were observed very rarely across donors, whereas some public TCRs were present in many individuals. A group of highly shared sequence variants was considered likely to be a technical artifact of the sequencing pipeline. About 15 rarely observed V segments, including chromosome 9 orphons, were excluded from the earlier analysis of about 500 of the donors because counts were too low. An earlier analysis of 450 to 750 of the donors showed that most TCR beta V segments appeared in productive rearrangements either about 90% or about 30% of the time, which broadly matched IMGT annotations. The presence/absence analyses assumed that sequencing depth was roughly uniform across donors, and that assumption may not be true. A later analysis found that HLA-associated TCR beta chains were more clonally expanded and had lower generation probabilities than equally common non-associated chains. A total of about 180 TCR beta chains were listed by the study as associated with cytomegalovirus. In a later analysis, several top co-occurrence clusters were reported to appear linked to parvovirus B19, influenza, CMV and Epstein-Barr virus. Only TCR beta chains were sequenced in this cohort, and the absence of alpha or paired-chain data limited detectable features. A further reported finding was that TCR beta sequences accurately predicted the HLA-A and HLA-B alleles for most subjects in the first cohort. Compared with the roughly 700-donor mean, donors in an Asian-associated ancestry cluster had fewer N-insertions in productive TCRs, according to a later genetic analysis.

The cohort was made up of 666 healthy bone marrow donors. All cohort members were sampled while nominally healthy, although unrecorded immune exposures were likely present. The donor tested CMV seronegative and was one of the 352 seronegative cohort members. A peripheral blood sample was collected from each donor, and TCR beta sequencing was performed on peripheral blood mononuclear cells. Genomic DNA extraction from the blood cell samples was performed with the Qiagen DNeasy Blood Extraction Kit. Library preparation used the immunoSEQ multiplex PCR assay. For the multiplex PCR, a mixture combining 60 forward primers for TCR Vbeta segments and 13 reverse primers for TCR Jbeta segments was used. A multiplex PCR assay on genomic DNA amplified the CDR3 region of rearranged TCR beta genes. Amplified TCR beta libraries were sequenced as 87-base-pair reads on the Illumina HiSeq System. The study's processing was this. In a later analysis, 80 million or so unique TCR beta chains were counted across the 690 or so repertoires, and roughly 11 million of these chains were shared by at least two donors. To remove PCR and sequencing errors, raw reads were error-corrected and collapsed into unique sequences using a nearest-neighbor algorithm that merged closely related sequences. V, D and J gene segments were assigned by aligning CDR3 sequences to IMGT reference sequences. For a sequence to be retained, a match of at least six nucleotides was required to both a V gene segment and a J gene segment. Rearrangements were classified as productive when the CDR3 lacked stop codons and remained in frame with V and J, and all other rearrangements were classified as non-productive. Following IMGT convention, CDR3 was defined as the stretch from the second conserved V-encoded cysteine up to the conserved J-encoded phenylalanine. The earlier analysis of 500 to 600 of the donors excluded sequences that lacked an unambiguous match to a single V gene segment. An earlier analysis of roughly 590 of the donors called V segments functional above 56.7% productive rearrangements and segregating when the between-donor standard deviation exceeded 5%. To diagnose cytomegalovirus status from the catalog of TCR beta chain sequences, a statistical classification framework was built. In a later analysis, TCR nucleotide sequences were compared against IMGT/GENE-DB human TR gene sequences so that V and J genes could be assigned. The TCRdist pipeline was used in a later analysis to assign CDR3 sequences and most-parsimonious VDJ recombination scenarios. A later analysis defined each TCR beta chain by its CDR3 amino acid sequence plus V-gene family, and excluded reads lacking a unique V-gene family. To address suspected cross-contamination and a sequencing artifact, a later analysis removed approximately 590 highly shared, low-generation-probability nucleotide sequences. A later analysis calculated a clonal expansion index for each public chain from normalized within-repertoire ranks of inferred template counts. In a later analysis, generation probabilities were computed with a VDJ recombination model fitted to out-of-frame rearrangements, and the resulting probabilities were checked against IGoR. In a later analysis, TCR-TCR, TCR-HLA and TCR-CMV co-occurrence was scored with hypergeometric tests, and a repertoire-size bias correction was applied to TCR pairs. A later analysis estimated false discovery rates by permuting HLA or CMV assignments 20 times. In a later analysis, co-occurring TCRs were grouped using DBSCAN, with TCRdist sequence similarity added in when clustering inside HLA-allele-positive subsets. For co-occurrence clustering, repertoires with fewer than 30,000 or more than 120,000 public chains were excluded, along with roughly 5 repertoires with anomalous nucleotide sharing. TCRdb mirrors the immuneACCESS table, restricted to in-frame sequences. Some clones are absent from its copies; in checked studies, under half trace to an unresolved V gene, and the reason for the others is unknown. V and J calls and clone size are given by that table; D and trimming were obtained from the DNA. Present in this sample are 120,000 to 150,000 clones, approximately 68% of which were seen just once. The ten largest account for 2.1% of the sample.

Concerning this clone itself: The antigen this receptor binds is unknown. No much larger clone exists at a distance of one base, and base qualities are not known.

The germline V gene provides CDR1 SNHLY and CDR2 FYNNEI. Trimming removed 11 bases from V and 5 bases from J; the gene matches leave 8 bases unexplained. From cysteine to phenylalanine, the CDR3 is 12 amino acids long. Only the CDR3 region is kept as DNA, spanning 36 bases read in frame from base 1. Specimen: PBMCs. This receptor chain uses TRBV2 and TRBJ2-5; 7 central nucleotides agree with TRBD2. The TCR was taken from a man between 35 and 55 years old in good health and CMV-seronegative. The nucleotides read TGTGCCGGATCCTGGGGGGGGGAGACCCAGTACTTC. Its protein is CAGSWGGETQYF.